The clone carrying this T cell receptor beta chain appeared once. These data are taken from a study of T cell changes during pregnancy in multiple sclerosis. The CDR3 is 14 amino acids. The repertoire was sequenced with immunoSEQ multiplex PCR; TCRdb's copy has only in-frame clones and lacks some. The sample carries tens of thousands of clones, roughly 94% recorded once. This receptor was identified in a female donor in good health, enrolled as a control in a pregnancy study. V usage is TRBV21-1 and J usage is TRBJ2-7; the D segment call TRBD1 is taken from the table without a DNA check. TRBV21-1 is a pseudogene locus. Specimen: peripheral blood, collected in the second trimester of pregnancy. The DNA of the CDR3 is TGTGCCAGCACCATCCCGACAGAGTCCTACGAGCAGTACTTC. Its protein product is CASTIPTESYEQYF.